These T cell receptor beta chains were read from a single sample in a study of tumor and adjacent non-tumor tissue in lung cancer. TCRdb reprocessed the multiplex PCR reads via MiXCR and lists one record per CDR3 protein. The sample includes about 120,000 distinct CDR3 sequences, approximately 87% of them seen just once. The sequenced material came from lung tumor tissue. These receptors all stem from a man in his sixties or seventies with non-small cell lung cancer. CDR3s include the opening cysteine and the closing phenylalanine or tryptophan. The order of the fields is clone size, V gene, J gene, D gene, CDR3 protein, CDR3 DNA. The D gene is left open where the match is weak. Clone size is stated in some rows and not others, as once, few, many or a class when expanded.

once	TRBV12-3/TRBV12-4	TRBJ2-7	.	CASSSGVGGPYEQYF	TGTGCCAGCAGCTCCGGGGTGGGGGGGCCGTACGAGCAGTACTTC
.	TRBV6-6	TRBJ1-1	.	CASSYQRRQNTEAFF	TGTGCCAGCAGTTACCAGCGACGGCAAAACACTGAAGCTTTCTTT
.	TRBV29-1	TRBJ2-3	.	CSLPRQGADTQYF	TGCAGCCTTCCCCGTCAGGGAGCGGATACGCAGTATTTT
.	TRBV4-1	TRBJ1-1	.	CTSSQGLRGGNTEAFF	TGCACCAGCAGCCAAGGTCTGAGGGGGGGGAACACTGAAGCTTTCTTT
few	TRBV24-1	TRBJ2-1	TRBD2	CATSDLRRGGNEQFF	TGTGCCACCAGTGATTTGCGGCGGGGGGGCAATGAGCAGTTCTTC
once	TRBV5-4	TRBJ2-5	TRBD2	CASRLSGGAEETQYF	TGTGCCAGCAGGCTTAGCGGGGGGGCTGAGGAGACCCAGTACTTC
.	TRBV6-5	TRBJ1-6	.	CASSYSDGKSSPLHF	TGTGCCAGCAGTTATTCAGATGGTAAAAGTTCACCCCTCCACTTT
.	TRBV4-2	TRBJ2-7	.	CASSQVALGGDEQYF	TGTGCCAGCAGCCAAGTTGCCCTAGGGGGTGACGAGCAGTACTTC
.	TRBV11-2	TRBJ2-3	.	CASNSHGFSDTLYF	TGTGCCAGCAACTCACATGGGTTCTCAGATACGCTGTATTTT
.	TRBV28	TRBJ2-6	.	CASGVPEQTASGANVLTF	TGTGCCAGCGGCGTCCCCGAACAGACAGCCTCTGGTGCCAACGTCCTGACTTTC
.	TRBV29-1	TRBJ1-2	.	CSVLQTGAHGYIF	TGCAGCGTTCTCCAGACAGGAGCCCATGGCTACATTTTC
once	TRBV11-3	TRBJ2-7	.	CASSLTGLLSYEQYF	TGTGCCAGCAGCTTAACAGGGCTTTTATCTTACGAGCAGTATTTC
.	TRBV29-1	TRBJ2-6	.	CSAHSVANVLAF	TGCAGCGCCCACTCTGTGGCCAACGTCCTGGCTTTC
many	TRBV20-1	TRBJ2-3	.	CSAPSRIWTDTQYF	TGCAGTGCCCCGTCGAGAATTTGGACAGATACGCAGTATTTT
.	TRBV4-3	TRBJ2-6	.	CASSQRTGTGTNVLTF	TGCGCCAGCAGTCAGAGGACGGGAACTGGGACCAACGTCCTGACTTTC
.	TRBV10-1	TRBJ2-2	.	CASRAHSSTWELFF	TGCGCCAGCAGGGCCCACTCGAGCACCTGGGAGCTGTTTTTC
.	TRBV12-3/TRBV12-4	TRBJ1-6	TRBD1	CDSISGTGGYNSPHHF	TGTGACAGCATCTCCGGGACAGGGGGCTATAATTCACCCCACCACTTT
few	TRBV29-1	TRBJ1-1	TRBD1	CSILDRGRDTEAFF	TGTAGCATTCTGGACAGGGGCAGGGATACTGAAGCTTTCTTT
.	TRBV29-1	TRBJ2-1	.	CVVEGVPCRDHNEQFF	TGCGTCGTTGAGGGTGTCCCCTGTCGGGACCACAATGAGCAGTTCTTC
once	TRBV4-1	TRBJ2-7	TRBD2	CASSRTLAGEGDQQHF	TGCGCCAGCAGCCGGACACTAGCGGGAGAGGGGGACCAGCAGCATTTC
.	TRBV4-2	TRBJ2-7	.	CASSQESSVQYF	TGTGCCAGCAGCCAGGAATCTAGCGTGCAGTATTTC
.	TRBV11-3	TRBJ2-1	TRBD2	CATSLLWTSGGYNEQFF	TGTGCCACCAGCCTCCTATGGACTAGCGGGGGCTACAACGAGCAGTTCTTC
.	TRBV6-2/TRBV6-3	TRBJ2-1	.	CASKGSERDEQFF	TGTGCCAGCAAGGGAAGTGAGAGGGATGAGCAGTTCTTC
.	TRBV7-9	TRBJ1-5	.	CASSYENNQPQHF	TGTGCCAGCAGCTACGAGAACAATCAGCCCCAGCATTTT
.	TRBV12-3/TRBV12-4	TRBJ1-2	TRBD1	CTSDRGLGYGYTF	TGTACCAGTGACAGGGGCCTGGGCTACGGCTACACCTTC